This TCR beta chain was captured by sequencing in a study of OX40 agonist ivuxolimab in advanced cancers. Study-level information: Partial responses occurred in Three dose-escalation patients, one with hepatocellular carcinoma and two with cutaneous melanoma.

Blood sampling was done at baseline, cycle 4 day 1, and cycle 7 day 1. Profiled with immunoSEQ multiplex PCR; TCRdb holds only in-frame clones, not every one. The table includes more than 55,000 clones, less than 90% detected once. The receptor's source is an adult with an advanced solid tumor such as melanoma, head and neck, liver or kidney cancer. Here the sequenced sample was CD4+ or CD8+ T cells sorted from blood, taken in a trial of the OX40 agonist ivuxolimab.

This CDR3 reads CASKGAGSYNEQFF. CDR3 DNA: TGTGCCAGTAAGGGGGCGGGAAGCTACAATGAGCAGTTCTTC. The chain joins TRBV19 to TRBJ2-1, with D possibly being TRBD1 (7 bases). V shed 7 bases and J shed 3 bases, with 13 bases lying between them. CDR1 LNHDA and CDR2 SQIVND come from the germline V gene (reference sequence). The CDR3 is made up of 14 amino acids.